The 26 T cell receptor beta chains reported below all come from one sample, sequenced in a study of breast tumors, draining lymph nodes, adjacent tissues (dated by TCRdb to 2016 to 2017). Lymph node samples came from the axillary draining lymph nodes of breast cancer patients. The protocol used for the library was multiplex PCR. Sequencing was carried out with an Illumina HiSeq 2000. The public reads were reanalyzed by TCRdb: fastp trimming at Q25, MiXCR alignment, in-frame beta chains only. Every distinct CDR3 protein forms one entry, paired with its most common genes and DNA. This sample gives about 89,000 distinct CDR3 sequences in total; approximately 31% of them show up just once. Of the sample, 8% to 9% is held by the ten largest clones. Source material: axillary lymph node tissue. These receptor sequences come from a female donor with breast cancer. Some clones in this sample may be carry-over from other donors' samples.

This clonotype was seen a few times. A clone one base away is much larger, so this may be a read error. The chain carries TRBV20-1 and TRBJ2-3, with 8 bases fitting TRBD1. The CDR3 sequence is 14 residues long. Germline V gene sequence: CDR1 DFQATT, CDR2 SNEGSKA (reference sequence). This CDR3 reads CSAETGGSTATQYF. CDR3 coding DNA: TGCAGTGCCGAAACAGGGGGGTCCACAGCTACGCAGTATTTT.

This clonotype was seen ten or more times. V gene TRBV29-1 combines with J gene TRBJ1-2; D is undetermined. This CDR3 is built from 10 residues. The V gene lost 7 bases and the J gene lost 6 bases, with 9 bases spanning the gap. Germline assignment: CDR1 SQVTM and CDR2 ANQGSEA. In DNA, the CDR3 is TGCAGCGCAACTACGGATGGCTACACCTTC. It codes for CSATTDGYTF.

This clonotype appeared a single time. The CDR3 loop reads CSAETGGRGSSYEQYF. The CDR3, as DNA: TGCAGTGCCGAGACAGGGGGGCGTGGGAGCTCCTACGAGCAGTACTTC. The chain joins TRBV20-1 to TRBJ2-7, with TRBD1 matching 9 bases. The CDR3 sequence is 16 residues long. Trimming removed 6 bases from V and 0 bases from J; junction bases left unmatched: 12. From germline, CDR1 is DFQATT and CDR2 SNEGSKA (reference sequence).

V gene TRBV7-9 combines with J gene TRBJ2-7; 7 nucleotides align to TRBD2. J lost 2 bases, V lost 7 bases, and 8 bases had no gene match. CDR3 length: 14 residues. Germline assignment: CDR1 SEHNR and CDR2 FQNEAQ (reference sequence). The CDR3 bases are TGTGCCAGCACCGACACTAGCGTCCCCTACGAGCAGTACTTC. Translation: CASTDTSVPYEQYF.

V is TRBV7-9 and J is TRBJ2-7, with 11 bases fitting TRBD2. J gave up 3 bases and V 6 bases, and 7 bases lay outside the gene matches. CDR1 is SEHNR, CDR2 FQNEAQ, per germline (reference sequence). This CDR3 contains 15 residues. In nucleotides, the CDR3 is TGTGCCAGCAGACCGACTAGCGGGAATTTCTACGAGCAGTACTTC. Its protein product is CASRPTSGNFYEQYF.

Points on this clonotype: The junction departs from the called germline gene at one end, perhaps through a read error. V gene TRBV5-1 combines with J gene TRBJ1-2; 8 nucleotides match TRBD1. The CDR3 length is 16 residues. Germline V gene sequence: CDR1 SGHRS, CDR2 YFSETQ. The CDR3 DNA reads TGCGCCAGCAGCTTCCAAGCCGGGACAGGCGCTTTCGGCTACCCCTTC. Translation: CASSFQAGTGAFGYPF.

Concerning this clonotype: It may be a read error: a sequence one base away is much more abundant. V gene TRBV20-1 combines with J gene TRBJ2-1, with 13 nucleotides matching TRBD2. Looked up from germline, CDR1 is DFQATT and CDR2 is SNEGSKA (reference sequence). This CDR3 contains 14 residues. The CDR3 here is CSVGTSGVYTEQFF. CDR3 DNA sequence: TGCAGTGTTGGGACTAGCGGGGTCTACACTGAGCAGTTCTTC.

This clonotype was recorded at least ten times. CDR3 amino acids: CASSPTGGSDGNTIYF. CDR3 DNA: TGTGCCAGCAGCCCGACCGGGGGGTCTGATGGAAACACCATATATTTT. The V call is TRBV7-9, the J call TRBJ1-3; the D gene is possibly TRBD1 (5 bases). The V gene's germline CDR1 is SEHNR and CDR2 FQNEAQ (reference sequence). The V gene lost 5 bases and the J gene lost 3 bases, with 17 bases spanning the gap. The CDR3 spans 16 residues.

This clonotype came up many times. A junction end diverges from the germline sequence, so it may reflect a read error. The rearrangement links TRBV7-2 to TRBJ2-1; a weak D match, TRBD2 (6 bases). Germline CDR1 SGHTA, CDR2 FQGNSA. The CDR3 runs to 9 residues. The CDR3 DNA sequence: TGTGCCAGCAGCTTAGTGGCGGGGTTC. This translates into CASSLVAGF.

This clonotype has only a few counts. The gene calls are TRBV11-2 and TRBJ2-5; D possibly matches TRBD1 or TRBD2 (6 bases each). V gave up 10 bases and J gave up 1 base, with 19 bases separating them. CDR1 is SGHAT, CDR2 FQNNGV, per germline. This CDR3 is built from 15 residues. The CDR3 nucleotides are TGTGCCACCCGCCCGGGGGCGGGACCCCAAGAGACCCAGTACTTC. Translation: CATRPGAGPQETQYF.

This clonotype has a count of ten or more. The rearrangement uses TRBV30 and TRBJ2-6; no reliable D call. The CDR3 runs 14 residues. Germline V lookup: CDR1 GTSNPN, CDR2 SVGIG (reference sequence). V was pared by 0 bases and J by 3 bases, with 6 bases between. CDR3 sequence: CAWSVGDGANVLTF. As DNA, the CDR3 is TGTGCCTGGAGTGTGGGTGATGGGGCCAACGTCCTGACTTTC.

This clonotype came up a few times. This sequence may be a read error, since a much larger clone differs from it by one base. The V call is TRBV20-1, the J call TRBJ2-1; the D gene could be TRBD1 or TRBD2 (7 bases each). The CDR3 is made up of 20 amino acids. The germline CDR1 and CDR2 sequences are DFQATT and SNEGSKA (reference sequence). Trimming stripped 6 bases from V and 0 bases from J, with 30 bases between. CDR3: CSANQRGGTAGLSSYNEQFF. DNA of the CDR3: TGCAGTGCCAACCAAAGGGGGGGGACAGCGGGCTTAAGCTCCTACAATGAGCAGTTCTTC.

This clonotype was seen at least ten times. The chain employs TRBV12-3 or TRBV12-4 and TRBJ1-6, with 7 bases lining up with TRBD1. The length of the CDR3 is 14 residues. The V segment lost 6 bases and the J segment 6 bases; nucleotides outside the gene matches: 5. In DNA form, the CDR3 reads TGTGCCAGCAGCCAGACAGGGCGTAATTCACCCCTCCACTTT. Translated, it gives CASSQTGRNSPLHF.

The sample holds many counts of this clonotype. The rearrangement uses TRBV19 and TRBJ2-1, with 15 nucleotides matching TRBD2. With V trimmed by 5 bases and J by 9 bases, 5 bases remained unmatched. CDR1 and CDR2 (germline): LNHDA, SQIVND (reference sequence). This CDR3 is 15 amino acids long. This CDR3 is CASSGGLAGGTEQFF. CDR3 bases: TGTGCCAGTAGTGGGGGACTAGCGGGAGGCACTGAGCAGTTCTTC.

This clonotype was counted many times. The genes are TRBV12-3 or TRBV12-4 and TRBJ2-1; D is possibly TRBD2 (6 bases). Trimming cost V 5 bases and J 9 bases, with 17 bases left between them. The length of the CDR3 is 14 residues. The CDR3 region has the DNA TGTGCCAGCAGTCCGGAGATGAACGGGGGTGAGCAGTTCTTC. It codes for CASSPEMNGGEQFF.

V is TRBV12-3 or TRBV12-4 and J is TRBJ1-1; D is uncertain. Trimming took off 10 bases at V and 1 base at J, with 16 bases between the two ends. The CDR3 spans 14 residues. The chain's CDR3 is CATEGSPPNTEAFF. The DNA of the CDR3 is TGTGCCACCGAGGGAAGTCCCCCGAACACTGAAGCTTTCTTT.

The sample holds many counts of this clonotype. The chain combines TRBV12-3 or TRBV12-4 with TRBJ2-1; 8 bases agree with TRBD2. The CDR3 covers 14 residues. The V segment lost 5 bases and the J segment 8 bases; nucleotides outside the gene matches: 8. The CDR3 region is CASSPTSGSDEQFF. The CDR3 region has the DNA TGTGCCAGCAGTCCCACGAGCGGGAGTGATGAGCAGTTCTTC.

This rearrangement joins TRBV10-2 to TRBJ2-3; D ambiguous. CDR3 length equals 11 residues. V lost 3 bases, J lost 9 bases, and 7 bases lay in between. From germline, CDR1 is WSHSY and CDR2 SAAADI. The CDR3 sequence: CASSDPSTQYF. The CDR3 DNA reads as TGCGCCAGCAGTGATCCATCGACGCAGTATTTT.

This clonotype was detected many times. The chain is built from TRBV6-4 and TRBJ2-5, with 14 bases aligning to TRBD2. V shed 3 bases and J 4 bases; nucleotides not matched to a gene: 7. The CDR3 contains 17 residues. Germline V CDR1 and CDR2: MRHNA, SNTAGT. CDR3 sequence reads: CASSDSGTSGRVETQYF. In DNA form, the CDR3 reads TGTGCCAGCAGTGATTCCGGGACTAGCGGGAGAGTAGAGACCCAGTACTTC.

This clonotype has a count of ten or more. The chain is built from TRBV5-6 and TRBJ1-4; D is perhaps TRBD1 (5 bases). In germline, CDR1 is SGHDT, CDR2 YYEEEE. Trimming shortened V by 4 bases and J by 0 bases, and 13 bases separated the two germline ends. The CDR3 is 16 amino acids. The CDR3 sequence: CASSLGHAATNEKLFF. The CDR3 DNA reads TGTGCCAGCAGCCTAGGACATGCGGCAACTAATGAAAAACTGTTTTTT. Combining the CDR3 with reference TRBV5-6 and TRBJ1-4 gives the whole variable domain DAGVTQSPTHLIKTRGQQVTLRCSPKSGHDTVSWYQQALGQGPQFIFQYYEEEERQRGNFPDRFSGHQFPNYSSELNVNALLLGDSALYLCASSLGHAATNEKLFFGSGTQLSVL.

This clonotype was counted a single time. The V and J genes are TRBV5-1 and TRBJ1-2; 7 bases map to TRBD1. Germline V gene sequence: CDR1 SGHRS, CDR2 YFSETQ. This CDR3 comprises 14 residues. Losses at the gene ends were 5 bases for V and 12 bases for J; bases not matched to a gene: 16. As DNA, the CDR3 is TGCGCCAGCAGTAACACAGGGGATAGTAGCGGCCACACCTTC. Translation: CASSNTGDSSGHTF.

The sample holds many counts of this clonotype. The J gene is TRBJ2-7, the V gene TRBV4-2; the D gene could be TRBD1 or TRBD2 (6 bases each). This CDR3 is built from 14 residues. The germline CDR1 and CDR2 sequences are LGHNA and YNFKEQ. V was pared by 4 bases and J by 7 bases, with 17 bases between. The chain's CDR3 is CASSPGPGAGEQYF. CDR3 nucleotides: TGTGCCAGCAGCCCCGGCCCGGGGGCGGGTGAGCAGTACTTC.

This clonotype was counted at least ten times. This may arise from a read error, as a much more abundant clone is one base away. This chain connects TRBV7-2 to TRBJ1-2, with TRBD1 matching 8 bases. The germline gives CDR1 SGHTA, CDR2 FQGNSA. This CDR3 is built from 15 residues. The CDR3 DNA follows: TGTGCCAGCAGCAAAGACGTGACAGGGGCCTATGGCTACCCCTTC. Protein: CASSKDVTGAYGYPF.

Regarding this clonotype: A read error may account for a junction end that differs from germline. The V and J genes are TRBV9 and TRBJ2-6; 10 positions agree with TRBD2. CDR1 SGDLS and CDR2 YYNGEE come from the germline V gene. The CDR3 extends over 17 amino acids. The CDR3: CASSVEREGVGATVLTF. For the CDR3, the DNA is TGTGCCAGCAGCGTTGAGCGGGAGGGGGTTGGGGCCACCGTCCTGACTTTC.

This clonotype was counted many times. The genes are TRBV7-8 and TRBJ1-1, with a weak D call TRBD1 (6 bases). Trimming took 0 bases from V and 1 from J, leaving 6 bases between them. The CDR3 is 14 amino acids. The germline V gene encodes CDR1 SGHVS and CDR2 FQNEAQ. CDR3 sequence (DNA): TGTGCCAGCAGCTTAGCAGGGGGGAACACTGAAGCTTTCTTT. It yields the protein CASSLAGGNTEAFF.

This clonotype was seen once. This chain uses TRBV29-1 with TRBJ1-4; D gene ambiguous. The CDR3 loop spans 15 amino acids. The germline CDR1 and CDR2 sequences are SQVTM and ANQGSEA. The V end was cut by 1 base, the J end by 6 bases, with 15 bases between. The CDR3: CSVEGGMDGDEKLFF. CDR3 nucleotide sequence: TGCAGCGTTGAAGGAGGAATGGACGGGGATGAAAAACTGTTTTTT.